This T cell receptor beta chain emerged from a study of beta chain features in type 1 diabetes. Study information: Summed over all samples, the examined sorted cells came to 95 million to 120 million. Regarding the study as a whole: Sequencing the cDNA could make cells with high TCR expression show up more than they should. Junctions at VDJ sites from type 1 diabetes patients had fewer insertions and more deletions. Significant though moderate, a shortening of TCRB CDR3s appeared in all four CD4+ subsets of Type 1 diabetes patients.

This clone was recorded a few times. What it binds is not known. The study reverse transcribed the entire isolated RNA, so it sequenced expressed TCRB transcripts. TCRdb's table, derived via immunoSEQ multiplex PCR, lists solely in-frame clones and lacks some. Altogether a few hundred thousand clones are present, 30% being singletons, with the ten largest covering 0.05% to 0.065%. The CDR3 sequence is 12 residues long. With V trimmed by 6 bases and J by 7 bases, 5 bases remained unmatched. Germline V CDR1 and CDR2: ENHRY, SYGVKD. The origin of this receptor is a young man in good health. The chain uses TRBV10-3 and TRBJ1-1; 7 bases line up with TRBD1. The sequenced material came from naive CD4+ T cells from blood. CDR3 residues: CAIRSDRFEAFF. For the CDR3, the DNA is TGTGCCATCAGGTCGGACAGGTTTGAAGCTTTCTTT.